Presented here are 22 T cell receptor beta chains from one specimen sequenced in a study of T cell responses to AZD1222 COVID-19 vaccine. TCRdb's copy holds only in-frame clones and misses some; the assay was immunoSEQ multiplex PCR. The data hold about 54,000 clones, with 70% to 90% observed a single time. The sample in question was peripheral blood, obtained on day 0 of AZD1222 vaccination. The receptor source for this set is an adult in good health.

The chain joins TRBV19 to TRBJ1-1; 7 nucleotides line up with TRBD1. The CDR3 contains 19 residues. CDR1 LNHDA and CDR2 SQIVND come from the germline V gene (reference sequence). Trimming removed 2 bases from V and 4 bases from J; junction bases left unmatched: 19. The CDR3 loop is CASSISFYDRVDKSTEAFF. The CDR3 DNA reads TGTGCCAGTAGTATATCTTTTTATGACAGGGTAGATAAGAGCACTGAAGCTTTCTTT.

This sequence joins TRBV12-3 or TRBV12-4 and TRBJ2-7, with D possibly being TRBD1 (6 bases). This CDR3 comprises 11 residues. The V gene lost 3 bases and the J gene lost 6 bases, with 6 bases spanning the gap. The CDR3 here is CASSFRGEQYF. The CDR3 bases are TGTGCCAGCAGTTTCAGGGGCGAGCAGTACTTC.

The chain is built from TRBV28 and TRBJ1-4, with D tentatively TRBD1 (5 bases). CDR3 length equals 14 residues. V lost 2 bases, J lost 2 bases, and 6 bases lay in between. Germline CDR1 and CDR2: MDHEN and SYDVKM. CDR3 sequence (DNA): TGTGCCAGCAGTTTACCAGGGACTAATGAAAAACTGTTTTTT. Protein sequence: CASSLPGTNEKLFF. The complete variable domain, with remaining parts taken from reference TRBV28 and TRBJ1-4, reads DVKVTQSSRYLVKRTGEKVFLECVQDMDHENMFWYRQDPGLGLRLIYFSYDVKMKEKGDIPEGYSVSREKKERFSLILESASTNQTSMYLCASSLPGTNEKLFFGSGTQLSVL.

The chain links TRBV5-1 to TRBJ1-1; D is ambiguous. The CDR3 has 14 amino acids. Trimming stripped 7 bases from V and 2 bases from J, with 15 bases between. Germline CDR1 SGHRS, CDR2 YFSETQ. The CDR3 DNA is TGCGCCAGCGCCGCTACGGGAGTAAACACTGAAGCTTTCTTT. Translation: CASAATGVNTEAFF.

The rearrangement links TRBV7-6 to TRBJ1-4, with 12 bases fitting TRBD1. The CDR3 consists of 14 residues. J was trimmed by 7 bases and V by 3 bases; bases with no gene match: 0. Germline CDR1 and CDR2: SGHVS and FNYEAQ. DNA for the CDR3: TGTGCCAGCAGCTTGGGACAGGGGGCTGAAAAACTGTTTTTT. This sequence encodes CASSLGQGAEKLFF.

V and J are TRBV7-2 and TRBJ2-3; 10 bases are a match to TRBD1. This CDR3 has 15 residues. V was pared by 5 bases and J by 4 bases, with 6 bases of the junction left unmatched. Germline CDR1 SGHTA, CDR2 FQGNSA. CDR3 amino acids: CASSPGQGGADTQYF. CDR3 nucleotides: TGTGCCAGCAGCCCAGGACAGGGGGGGGCAGATACGCAGTATTTT.

This clone was counted between two and nine times. The chain is built from TRBV2 and TRBJ2-4; D is ambiguous. V gave up 6 bases and J gave up 1 base, with 19 bases separating them. This CDR3 comprises 17 residues. Germline loops: CDR1 SNHLY, CDR2 FYNNEI. The CDR3 protein is CASSLSLSPEAKNIQYF. As DNA, the CDR3 is TGTGCCAGCAGCCTATCACTGAGCCCCGAGGCCAAAAACATTCAGTACTTC. The whole variable domain, filled in from reference TRBV2 and TRBJ2-4, reads EPEVTQTPSHQVTQMGQEVILRCVPISNHLYFYWYRQILGQKVEFLVSFYNNEISEKSEIFDDQFSVERPDGSNFTLKIRSTKLEDSAMYFCASSLSLSPEAKNIQYFGAGTRLSVL.

The chain carries TRBV18 and TRBJ1-4; TRBD1 agrees at 11 bases. Germline V gene lookup returns CDR1 KGHSH and CDR2 LQKENI. The length of the CDR3 is 16 residues. V shed 3 bases, J shed 2 bases, and the junction held 2 bases outside the gene matches. This chain's CDR3 is CASSPGQGATNEKLFF. The CDR3 nucleotides read TGTGCCAGCTCACCCGGACAGGGGGCCACTAATGAAAAACTGTTTTTT.

The J gene is TRBJ1-1, the V gene TRBV3-1 (or the pseudogene TRBV3-2); maybe TRBD1 (6 bases). CDR1 is LGHDT, CDR2 YNNKEL, per germline (reference sequence). The CDR3 runs 15 residues. V lost 5 bases and J 2 bases, leaving 15 bases between the germline ends. This CDR3 reads CASSSLGGGNTEAFF. The DNA of the CDR3 is TGTGCCAGCAGCTCCCTGGGGGGGGGCAACACTGAAGCTTTCTTT.

In the case of this clone: One junction end does not reproduce the germline sequence, and a read error may be involved. This chain connects TRBV24-1 to TRBJ2-3, with 9 bases that match TRBD2. From germline, CDR1 is KGHDR and CDR2 SFDVKD. There are 15 residues in the CDR3. In nucleotides, the CDR3 is TGTGCCACCAGTGAGGCCGGGACTAGCAAAGATACGCAGTATTTT. Its protein product is CATSEAGTSKDTQYF.

This clone was recorded a few times. In DNA, the CDR3 is TGTGCCAGCAGCCTTGGAGAGGGCTCCTACAATGAGCAGTTCTTC. Protein product: CASSLGEGSYNEQFF. This chain links TRBV4-2 with TRBJ2-1; D is perhaps TRBD2 (5 bases). The CDR3 covers 15 residues. V lost 4 bases, J lost 0 bases, and 10 bases lay in between. Germline CDR1 reads LGHNA; CDR2 reads YNFKEQ.

This sequence joins TRBV11-2 and TRBJ2-7; 8 nucleotides agree with TRBD2. V lost 5 bases to trimming and J lost 3 bases; unmatched junction nucleotides: 3. Germline V CDR1 and CDR2: SGHAT, FQNNGV. The CDR3 covers 13 residues. CDR3 coding DNA: TGTGCCAGCAGCCCCGGGACTAGCTACGAGCAGTACTTC. Translated, it gives CASSPGTSYEQYF.

This chain links TRBV5-1 with TRBJ2-5; perhaps TRBD1 as D (5 bases). Trimming cost V 0 bases and J 2 bases, with 11 bases left between them. The CDR3 contains 15 residues. Germline CDR1 SGHRS, CDR2 YFSETQ. In nucleotides, the CDR3 is TGCGCCAGCAGCTTGGCCGGGCGGACACAAGAGACCCAGTACTTC. Amino acid sequence: CASSLAGRTQETQYF.

This clone has only one observation. V usage is TRBV5-4 and J usage is TRBJ1-2, with D uncertain. Per the germline V gene, CDR1 is SGHNT and CDR2 is YYREEE (reference sequence). The CDR3 is 12 residues long. V lost 2 bases and J lost 1, with 3 bases in between. The chain's CDR3 is CASSFDNYGYTF. The CDR3 nucleotides read TGTGCCAGCAGCTTCGATAACTATGGCTACACCTTC.

The chain is built from TRBV27 and TRBJ2-1; D may be TRBD2 (7 bases). CDR1 and CDR2 from the germline V gene are MNHEY and SMNVEV (reference sequence). Between the trimmed V and J ends, which lost 10 bases and 2 bases, there was a span of 18 bases. This CDR3 is 15 amino acids long. The CDR3 DNA sequence: TGTGCCATCGCGTTGGGGGGGCCACCCTACAATGAGCAGTTCTTC. Its translation is CAIALGGPPYNEQFF.

V usage is TRBV5-4 and J usage is TRBJ2-3, with D possibly matching TRBD2 (7 bases). V shed 4 bases and J shed 2 bases, with 17 bases lying between them. Germline V lookup: CDR1 SGHNT, CDR2 YYREEE (reference sequence). The CDR3 is 16 amino acids. The CDR3: CASSRTAGQPTDTQYF. The CDR3 region has the DNA TGTGCCAGCAGCCGGACAGCGGGACAACCCACAGATACGCAGTATTTT.

The CDR3 sequence: CASRDRTAYF. CDR3 coding DNA: TGTGCCAGCAGAGACCGGACTGCCTATTTT. The chain carries TRBV6-5 and TRBJ2-3, with a tentative D call TRBD2 (5 bases). Germline V gives CDR1 MNHEY, CDR2 SVGAGI. The CDR3 runs 10 residues. V was cut by 6 bases and J by 15 bases, with 13 bases left in between.

The J gene is TRBJ1-5, the V gene TRBV6-5, with a weak D call TRBD1 (6 bases). The CDR3 contains 15 residues. CDR1 is MNHEY, CDR2 SVGAGI, per germline. Deletions cut 6 bases from V and 2 bases from J, with 14 bases between. The CDR3: CASRAQGSGNQPQHF. CDR3 DNA sequence: TGTGCCAGCAGGGCTCAGGGGTCGGGCAATCAGCCCCAGCATTTT.

The chain carries TRBV7-6 and TRBJ2-7; no clear D. From germline, CDR1 is SGHVS and CDR2 FNYEAQ. Trimming took 5 bases from V and 3 from J, leaving 5 bases between them. The CDR3 runs 11 residues. The CDR3 sequence: CASSDLYEQYF. The CDR3 DNA follows: TGTGCCAGCAGCGACCTCTACGAGCAGTACTTC.

V usage is TRBV15 and J usage is TRBJ1-2; perhaps TRBD1 as D (6 bases). V was shortened by 1 base and J by 3 bases, with 12 bases between the two germline ends. This CDR3 is 15 amino acids long. The germline CDR1 and CDR2 sequences are LNHNV and YYDKDF (reference sequence). The CDR3 nucleotides read TGTGCCACCAGCAGAGGTGGGCACAGGGACTATGGCTACACCTTC. Its translation: CATSRGGHRDYGYTF.

V gene TRBV2 combines with J gene TRBJ1-4; 8 bases map to TRBD1. With 6 bases clipped from V and 0 bases from J, the junction kept 9 bases outside the gene matches. This CDR3 comprises 17 residues. The V gene's germline CDR1 is SNHLY and CDR2 FYNNEI. CDR3 coding DNA: TGTGCCAGCAGAGTAAACAGGGGGGGGTCAACTAATGAAAAACTGTTTTTT. Residues: CASRVNRGGSTNEKLFF.

This clone came up a few times. The chain couples TRBV2 to TRBJ1-5, with 10 bases lining up with TRBD1. CDR1 is SNHLY, CDR2 FYNNEI, per germline. CDR3 size: 15 residues. J gave up 5 bases and V 6 bases, and 7 bases lay outside the gene matches. The CDR3 region has the DNA TGTGCCAGCAGAGGGGAGACAGGGGGCTATCAGCCCCAGCATTTT. It is translated as CASRGETGGYQPQHF.